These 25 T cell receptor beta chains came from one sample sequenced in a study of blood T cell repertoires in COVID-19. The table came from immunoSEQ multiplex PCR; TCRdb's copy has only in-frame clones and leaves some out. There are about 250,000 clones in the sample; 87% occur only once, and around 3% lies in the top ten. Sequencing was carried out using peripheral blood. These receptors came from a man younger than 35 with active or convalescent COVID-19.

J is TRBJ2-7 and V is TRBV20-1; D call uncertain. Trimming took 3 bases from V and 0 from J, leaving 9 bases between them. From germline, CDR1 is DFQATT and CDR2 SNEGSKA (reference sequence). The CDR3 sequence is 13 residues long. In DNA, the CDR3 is TGCAGTGCTAGTCAACCTAACTCCTACGAGCAGTACTTC. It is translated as CSASQPNSYEQYF.

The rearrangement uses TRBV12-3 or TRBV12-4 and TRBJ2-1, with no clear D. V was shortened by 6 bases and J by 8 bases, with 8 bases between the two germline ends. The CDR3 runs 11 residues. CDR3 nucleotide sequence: TGTGCCAGCAGCCTACGCGATGAGCAGTTCTTC. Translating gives CASSLRDEQFF.

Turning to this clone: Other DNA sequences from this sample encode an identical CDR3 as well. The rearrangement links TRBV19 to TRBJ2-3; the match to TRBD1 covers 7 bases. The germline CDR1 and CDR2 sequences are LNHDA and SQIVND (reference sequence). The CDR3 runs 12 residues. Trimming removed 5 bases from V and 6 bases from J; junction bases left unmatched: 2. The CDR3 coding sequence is TGTGCCAGTAGTCCCAGGGGGGATACGCAGTATTTT. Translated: CASSPRGDTQYF.

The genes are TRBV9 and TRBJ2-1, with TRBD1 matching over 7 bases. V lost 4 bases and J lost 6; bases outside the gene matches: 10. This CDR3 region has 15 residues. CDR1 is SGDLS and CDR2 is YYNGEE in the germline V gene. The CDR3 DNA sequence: TGTGCCAGCAGCAGAAACTTACAGGGGCTCAATGAGCAGTTCTTC. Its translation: CASSRNLQGLNEQFF. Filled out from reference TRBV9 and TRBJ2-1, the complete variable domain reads DSGVTQTPKHLITATGQRVTLRCSPRSGDLSVYWYQQSLDQGLQFLIQYYNGEERAKGNILERFSAQQFPDLHSELNLSSLELGDSALYFCASSRNLQGLNEQFFGPGTRLTVL.

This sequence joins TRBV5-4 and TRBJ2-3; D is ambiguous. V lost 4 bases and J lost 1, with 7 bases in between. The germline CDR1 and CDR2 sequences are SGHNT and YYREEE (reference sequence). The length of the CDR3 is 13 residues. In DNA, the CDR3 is TGTGCCAGCAGCGTGCAGGGCACAGATACGCAGTATTTT. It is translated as CASSVQGTDTQYF. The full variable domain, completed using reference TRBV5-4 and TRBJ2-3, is ETGVTQSPTHLIKTRGQQVTLRCSSQSGHNTVSWYQQALGQGPQFIFQYYREEENGRGNFPPRFSGLQFPNYSSELNVNALELDDSALYLCASSVQGTDTQYFGPGTRLTVL.

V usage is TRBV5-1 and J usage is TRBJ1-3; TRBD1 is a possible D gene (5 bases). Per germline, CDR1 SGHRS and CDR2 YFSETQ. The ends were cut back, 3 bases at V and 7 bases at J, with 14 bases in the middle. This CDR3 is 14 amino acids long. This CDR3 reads CASSSGTEMNTIYF. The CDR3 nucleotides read TGCGCCAGCAGCTCCGGGACTGAAATGAACACCATATATTTT.

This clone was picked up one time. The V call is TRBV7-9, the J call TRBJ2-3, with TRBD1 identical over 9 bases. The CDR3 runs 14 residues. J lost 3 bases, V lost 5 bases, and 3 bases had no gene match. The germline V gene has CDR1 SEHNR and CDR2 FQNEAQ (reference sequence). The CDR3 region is CASSVGQGTDTQYF. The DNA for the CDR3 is TGTGCCAGCAGCGTAGGACAGGGGACAGATACGCAGTATTTT.

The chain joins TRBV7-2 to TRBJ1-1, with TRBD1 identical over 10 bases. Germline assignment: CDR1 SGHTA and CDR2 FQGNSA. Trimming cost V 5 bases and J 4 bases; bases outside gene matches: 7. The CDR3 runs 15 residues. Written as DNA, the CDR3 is TGTGCCAGCAGCATCCGACAGGGGGCGAGCACTGAAGCTTTCTTT. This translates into CASSIRQGASTEAFF. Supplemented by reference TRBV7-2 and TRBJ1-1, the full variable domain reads GAGVSQSPSNKVTEKGKDVELRCDPISGHTALYWYRQSLGQGLEFLIYFQGNSAPDKSGLPSDRFSAERTGGSVSTLTIQRTQQEDSAVYLCASSIRQGASTEAFFGQGTRLTVV.

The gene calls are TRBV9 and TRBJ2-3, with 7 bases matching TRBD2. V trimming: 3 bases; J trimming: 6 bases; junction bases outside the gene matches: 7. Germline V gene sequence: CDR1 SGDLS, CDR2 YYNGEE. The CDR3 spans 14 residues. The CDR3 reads CASSASGAGDTQYF. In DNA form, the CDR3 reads TGTGCCAGCAGCGCTAGCGGAGCAGGCGATACGCAGTATTTT.

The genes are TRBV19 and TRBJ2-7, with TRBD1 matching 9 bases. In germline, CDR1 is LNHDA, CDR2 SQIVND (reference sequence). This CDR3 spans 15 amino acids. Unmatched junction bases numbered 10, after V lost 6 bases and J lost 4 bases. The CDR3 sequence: CASSPGAGTGYEQYF. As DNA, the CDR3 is TGTGCCAGTAGCCCCGGGGCCGGGACAGGGTACGAGCAGTACTTC. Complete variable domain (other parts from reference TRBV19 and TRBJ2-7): DGGITQSPKYLFRKEGQNVTLSCEQNLNHDAMYWYRQDPGQGLRLIYYSQIVNDFQKGDIAEGYSVSREKKESFPLTVTSAQKNPTAFYLCASSPGAGTGYEQYFGPGTRLTVT.

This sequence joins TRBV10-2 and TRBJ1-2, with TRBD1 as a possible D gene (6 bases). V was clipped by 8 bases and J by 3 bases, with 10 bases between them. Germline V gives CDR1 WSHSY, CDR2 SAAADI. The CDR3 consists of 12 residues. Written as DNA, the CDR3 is TGCGCCAGCGGCGGGGGGCACTATGGCTACACCTTC. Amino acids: CASGGGHYGYTF.

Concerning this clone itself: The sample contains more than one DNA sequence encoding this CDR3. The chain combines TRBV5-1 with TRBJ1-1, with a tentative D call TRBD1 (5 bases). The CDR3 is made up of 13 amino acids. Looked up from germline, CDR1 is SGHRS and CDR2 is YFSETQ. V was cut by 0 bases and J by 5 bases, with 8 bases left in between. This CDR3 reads CASSLVGDTEAFF. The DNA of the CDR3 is TGCGCCAGCAGCTTGGTAGGGGATACTGAAGCTTTCTTT.

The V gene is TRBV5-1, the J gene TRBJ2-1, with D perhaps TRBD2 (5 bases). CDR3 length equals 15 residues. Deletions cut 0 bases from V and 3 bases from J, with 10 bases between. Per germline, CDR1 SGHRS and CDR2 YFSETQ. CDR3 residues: CASSLERAIYNEQFF. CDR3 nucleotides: TGCGCCAGCAGCTTGGAGAGGGCCATCTACAATGAGCAGTTCTTC.

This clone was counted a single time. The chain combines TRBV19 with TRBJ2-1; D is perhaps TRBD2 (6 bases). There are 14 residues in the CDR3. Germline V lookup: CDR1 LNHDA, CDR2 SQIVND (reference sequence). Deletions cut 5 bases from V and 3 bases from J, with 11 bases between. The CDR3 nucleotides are TGTGCCAGTAGTCGAGTAGCGGTCTACAATGAGCAGTTCTTC. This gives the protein CASSRVAVYNEQFF.

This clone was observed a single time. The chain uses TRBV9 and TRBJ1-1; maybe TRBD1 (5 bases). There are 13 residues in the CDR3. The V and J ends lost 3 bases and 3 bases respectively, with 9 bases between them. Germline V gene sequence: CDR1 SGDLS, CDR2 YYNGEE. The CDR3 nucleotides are TGTGCCAGCAGCGATGGGGGGGACACTGAAGCTTTCTTT. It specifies CASSDGGDTEAFF.

CDR3 sequence (DNA): TGTGCCAGCAGTCCGAAGGTCGCGGGGGCCCAGTACTTC. Protein: CASSPKVAGAQYF. V is TRBV28 and J is TRBJ2-5; 7 positions match TRBD2. Unmatched junction bases numbered 9, after V lost 5 bases and J lost 9 bases. CDR3 size: 13 residues. Germline V CDR1 and CDR2: MDHEN, SYDVKM.

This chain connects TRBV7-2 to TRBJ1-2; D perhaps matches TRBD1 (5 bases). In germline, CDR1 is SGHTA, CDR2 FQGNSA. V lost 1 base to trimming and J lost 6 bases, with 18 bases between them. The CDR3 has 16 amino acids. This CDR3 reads CASSLDQWGSTDGYTF. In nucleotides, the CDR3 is TGTGCCAGCAGCTTAGATCAGTGGGGCAGCACTGATGGCTACACCTTC.

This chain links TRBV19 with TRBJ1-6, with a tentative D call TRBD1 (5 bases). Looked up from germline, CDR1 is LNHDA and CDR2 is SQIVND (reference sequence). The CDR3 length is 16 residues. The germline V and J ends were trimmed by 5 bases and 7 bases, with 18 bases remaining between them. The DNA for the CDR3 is TGTGCCAGTAGTCCCTGGGACGGAGGGATGAATTCACCCCTCCACTTT. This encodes CASSPWDGGMNSPLHF.

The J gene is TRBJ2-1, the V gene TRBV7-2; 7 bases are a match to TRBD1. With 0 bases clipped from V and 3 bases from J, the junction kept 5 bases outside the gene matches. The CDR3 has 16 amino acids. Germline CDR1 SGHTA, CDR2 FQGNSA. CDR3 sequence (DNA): TGTGCCAGCAGCTTAGCTGGGCCAGGGGGCTACAATGAGCAGTTCTTC. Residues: CASSLAGPGGYNEQFF.

CDR3 coding DNA: TGTGCCAGCAGTTACGGGGGACTCCTACCCTACACCTTC. Amino acid sequence: CASSYGGLLPYTF. This chain links TRBV6-2 or TRBV6-3 with TRBJ1-2; perhaps TRBD1 as D (5 bases). Germline values: CDR1 MNHEY, CDR2 SVGEGT. The CDR3 length is 13 residues. Trimming removed 2 bases from V and 10 bases from J, with 14 bases in between.

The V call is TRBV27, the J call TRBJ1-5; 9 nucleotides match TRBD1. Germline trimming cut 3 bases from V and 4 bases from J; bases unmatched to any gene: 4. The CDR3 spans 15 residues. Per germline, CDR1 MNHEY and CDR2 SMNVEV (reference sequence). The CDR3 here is CASSFSGTGNQPQHF. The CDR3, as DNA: TGTGCCAGCAGTTTTAGCGGGACAGGGAATCAGCCCCAGCATTTT.

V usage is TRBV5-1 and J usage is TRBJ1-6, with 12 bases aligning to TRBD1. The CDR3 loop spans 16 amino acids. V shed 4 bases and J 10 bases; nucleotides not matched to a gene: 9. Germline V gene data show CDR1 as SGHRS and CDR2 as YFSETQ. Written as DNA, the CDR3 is TGCGCCAGCAGCCCGACCGGGACAGGGGGCGAATCACCCCTCCACTTT. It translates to CASSPTGTGGESPLHF.

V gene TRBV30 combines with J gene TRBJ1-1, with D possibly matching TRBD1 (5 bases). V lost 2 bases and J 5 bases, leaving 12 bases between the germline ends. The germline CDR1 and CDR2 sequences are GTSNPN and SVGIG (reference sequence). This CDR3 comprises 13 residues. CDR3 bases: TGTGCCTGGAGTCATTTGGAGGGGACTGAAGCTTTCTTT. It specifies CAWSHLEGTEAFF.

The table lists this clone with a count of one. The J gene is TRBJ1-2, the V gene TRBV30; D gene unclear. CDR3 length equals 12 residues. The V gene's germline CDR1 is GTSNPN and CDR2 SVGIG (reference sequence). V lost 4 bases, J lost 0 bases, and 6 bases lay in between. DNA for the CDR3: TGTGCCTGGATAGTAGCTAACTATGGCTACACCTTC. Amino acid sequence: CAWIVANYGYTF.

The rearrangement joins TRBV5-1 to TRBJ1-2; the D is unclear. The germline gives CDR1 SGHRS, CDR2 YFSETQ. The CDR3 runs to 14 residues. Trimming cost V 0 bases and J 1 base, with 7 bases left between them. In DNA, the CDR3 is TGCGCCAGCAGCTTGGGACACGTTAACTATGGCTACACCTTC. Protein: CASSLGHVNYGYTF.